The 17 T cell receptor beta chains below all came from one sample that was sequenced in a study of early T cells in non-severe SARS-CoV-2 infection. TCRdb re-called the 5' RACE reads through MiXCR, storing one row per CDR3 protein. The sample records about 50,000 distinct CDR3 sequences, roughly a tenth being singletons. The sample here was whole blood, taken at baseline. Receptors originate from an adult who was a healthcare worker with PCR-confirmed SARS-CoV-2 infection or an uninfected control (not recorded which).

This clonotype has at least ten counts. The rearrangement uses TRBV20-1 and TRBJ1-1; 7 bases line up with TRBD1. V lost 0 bases and J lost 11; bases outside the gene matches: 3. Germline lookup yields CDR1 DFQATT and CDR2 SNEGSKA (reference sequence). The CDR3 is 11 residues long. Here the CDR3 DNA reads TGCAGTGCTAGAGACTACAGGGGCGCTTTCTTT. Its translation is CSARDYRGAFF.

This clonotype was seen more than once but under ten times. The chain has TRBV6-6 and TRBJ2-7, with 9 bases identical to TRBD2. CDR3 size: 16 residues. With 2 bases clipped from V and 2 bases from J, the junction kept 7 bases outside the gene matches. CDR1 and CDR2 (germline): MNHNY, SVGAGI (reference sequence). CDR3 protein: CASSYGSGRSTYEQYF. The CDR3 DNA sequence: TGTGCCAGCAGTTACGGTAGCGGGAGATCGACCTACGAGCAGTACTTC.

This clonotype appeared many times. This chain connects TRBV20-1 to TRBJ1-1; D is uncertain. CDR1 and CDR2 (germline): DFQATT, SNEGSKA (reference sequence). V was pared by 6 bases and J by 7 bases, with 24 bases between. This CDR3 has 15 residues. CDR3 protein: CSAPPRRGIKSEAFF. The CDR3 coding sequence is TGCAGTGCCCCGCCACGTCGAGGGATCAAGAGTGAAGCTTTCTTT.

This clonotype is labeled medium-sized (0.01 to 0.1%). The chain combines TRBV3-1 with TRBJ2-7, with 7 bases matching TRBD1. V gave up 0 bases and J gave up 1 base; unmatched junction bases: 12. The CDR3 runs to 18 residues. Germline V gives CDR1 LGHDT, CDR2 YNNKEL (reference sequence). The CDR3, as DNA: TGTGCCAGCAGCCAAGATACGACAGGGCGGTCGAAATCCTACGAGCAGTACTTC. The encoded protein is CASSQDTTGRSKSYEQYF.

V gene TRBV13 combines with J gene TRBJ2-6; 9 positions match TRBD1. Germline V gives CDR1 PRHDT, CDR2 FYEKMQ (reference sequence). CDR3 length equals 20 residues. V shed 5 bases and J 0 bases; nucleotides not matched to a gene: 14. The CDR3 DNA follows: TGTGCCAGCAGCACACAGAAACCGGGACAGGGTCTCTCTGGGGCCAACGTCCTGACTTTC. This sequence encodes CASSTQKPGQGLSGANVLTF.

This clonotype was seen ten or more times. V and J are TRBV27 and TRBJ2-1; possible D gene TRBD2, 7 bases. V was pared by 2 bases and J by 8 bases, with 16 bases between. This CDR3 spans 15 amino acids. CDR1 is MNHEY and CDR2 is SMNVEV in the germline V gene (reference sequence). The CDR3 DNA reads as TGTGCCAGCAGTTTACTAGGCGGGGGCCGGGATGAGCAGTTCTTC. It encodes CASSLLGGGRDEQFF.

This clonotype has only a few counts. The chain joins TRBV12-3 or TRBV12-4 to TRBJ1-5, with 8 bases lining up with TRBD1. The CDR3 is 13 residues long. V was pared by 5 bases and J by 7 bases, with 4 bases of the junction left unmatched. The CDR3 is CASSGTGGQPQHF. CDR3 DNA sequence: TGTGCCAGCAGTGGGACAGGAGGCCAGCCCCAGCATTTT.

This clonotype was counted ten times or more. The rearrangement links TRBV5-6 to TRBJ2-3, with D perhaps TRBD2 (7 bases). From germline, CDR1 is SGHDT and CDR2 YYEEEE. V was cut by 3 bases and J by 0 bases, with 23 bases left in between. The length of the CDR3 is 19 residues. The CDR3 reads CASSSPWGGADLSTDTQYF. The CDR3 bases are TGTGCCAGCAGCTCCCCTTGGGGGGGGGCCGATCTGAGCACAGATACGCAGTATTTT.

The chain employs TRBV20-1 and TRBJ1-1; D unclear. Between the trimmed V and J ends, which lost 3 bases and 0 bases, there was a span of 11 bases. The length of the CDR3 is 14 residues. Germline lookup yields CDR1 DFQATT and CDR2 SNEGSKA (reference sequence). CDR3 loop: CSASENLMNTEAFF. In DNA, the CDR3 is TGCAGTGCTAGTGAAAACCTCATGAACACTGAAGCTTTCTTT.

This clonotype was detected many times. This rearrangement joins TRBV27 to TRBJ2-7; D unresolved. This CDR3 is built from 14 residues. In germline, CDR1 is MNHEY, CDR2 SMNVEV (reference sequence). V was cut by 1 base and J by 1 base, with 8 bases left in between. CDR3 residues: CASSLFGSSYEQYF. CDR3 DNA sequence: TGTGCCAGCAGTTTATTTGGGTCTTCCTACGAGCAGTACTTC.

This clonotype was seen repeatedly, ten times or more. The J gene is TRBJ1-1, the V gene TRBV28; D call uncertain. The CDR3 consists of 16 residues. The germline gives CDR1 MDHEN, CDR2 SYDVKM. The germline V and J ends were trimmed by 4 bases and 1 base, with 16 bases remaining between them. CDR3: CASSSGFGRPNTEAFF. CDR3 coding DNA: TGTGCCAGCAGTTCGGGTTTTGGGAGACCGAACACTGAAGCTTTCTTT.

In its sample, this clonotype was seen many times. The CDR3 region is CSARDSQYRNYGYTF. The CDR3 nucleotides read TGCAGTGCTAGAGATTCTCAATACAGGAACTATGGCTACACCTTC. The chain couples TRBV20-1 to TRBJ1-2, with D tentatively TRBD1 (5 bases). The CDR3 runs 15 residues. Trimming took 0 bases from V and 2 from J, leaving 13 bases between them. Germline-derived CDR1 and CDR2 are DFQATT and SNEGSKA (reference sequence).

This clonotype was seen ten or more times. The chain recombines TRBV11-2 with TRBJ2-1, with a possible D match to TRBD1 (7 bases). This CDR3 is 16 amino acids long. Per germline, CDR1 SGHAT and CDR2 FQNNGV. V lost 5 bases, J lost 2 bases, and 16 bases lay in between. The CDR3 here is CASSPARGETYNEQFF. Written as DNA, the CDR3 is TGTGCCAGCAGCCCAGCCAGGGGGGAGACCTACAATGAGCAGTTCTTC.

A few counts support this clonotype. The chain combines TRBV6-1 with TRBJ1-2; TRBD1 agrees at 10 bases. V dropped 4 bases and J dropped 2; count of bases not matched to a gene: 10. The germline CDR1 and CDR2 sequences are MNHNS and SASEGT. The CDR3 is 17 amino acids. The CDR3 sequence: CASSGFGTGVLNYGYTF. The CDR3 DNA reads TGTGCCAGCAGTGGATTCGGGACAGGGGTGCTAAACTATGGCTACACCTTC.

The rearrangement uses TRBV12-3 or TRBV12-4 and TRBJ2-1; possible D gene TRBD1, 6 bases. This CDR3 has 15 residues. Trimming cost V 6 bases and J 0 bases, with 12 bases left between them. CDR3: CASRATGSSYNEQFF. The CDR3, as DNA: TGTGCCAGCAGGGCAACAGGGAGCTCCTACAATGAGCAGTTCTTC.

This clonotype was observed a few times. This chain joins TRBV20-1 and TRBJ2-7; 9 bases match TRBD2. The CDR3 consists of 16 residues. Germline values: CDR1 DFQATT, CDR2 SNEGSKA (reference sequence). The trim removed 0 bases at V and 6 bases at J, leaving 12 bases unmatched. CDR3 protein: CSARDIRSGGTFEQYF. CDR3 sequence (DNA): TGCAGTGCTAGAGATATTCGTAGCGGGGGCACCTTCGAGCAGTACTTC.

The gene calls are TRBV15 and TRBJ2-3; maybe TRBD2 (5 bases). The length of the CDR3 is 15 residues. V lost 5 bases, J lost 2 bases, and 14 bases lay in between. Germline-derived CDR1 and CDR2 are LNHNV and YYDKDF (reference sequence). The CDR3 region has the DNA TGTGCCACCAGCCGTGGACTGCAAACCACAGATACGCAGTATTTT. Protein product: CATSRGLQTTDTQYF.